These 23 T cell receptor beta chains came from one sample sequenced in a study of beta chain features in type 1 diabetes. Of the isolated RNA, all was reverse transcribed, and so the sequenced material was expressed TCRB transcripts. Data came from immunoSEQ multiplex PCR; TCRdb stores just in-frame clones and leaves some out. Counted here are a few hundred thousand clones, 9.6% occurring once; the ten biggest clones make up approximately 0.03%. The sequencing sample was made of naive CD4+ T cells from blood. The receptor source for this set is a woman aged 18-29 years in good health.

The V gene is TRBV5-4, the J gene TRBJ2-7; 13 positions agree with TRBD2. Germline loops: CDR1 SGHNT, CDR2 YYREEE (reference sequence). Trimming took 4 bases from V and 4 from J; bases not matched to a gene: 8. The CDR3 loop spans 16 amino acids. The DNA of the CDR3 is TGTGCCAGCAGCGCCGGACTAGCGGGAGATCGATACGAGCAGTACTTC. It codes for CASSAGLAGDRYEQYF.

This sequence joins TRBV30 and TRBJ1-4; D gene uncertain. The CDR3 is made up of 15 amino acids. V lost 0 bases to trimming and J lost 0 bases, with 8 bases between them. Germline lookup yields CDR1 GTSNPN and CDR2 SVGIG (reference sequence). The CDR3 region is CAWSVSRATNEKLFF. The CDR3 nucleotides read TGTGCCTGGAGTGTTAGTCGAGCAACTAATGAAAAACTGTTTTTT.

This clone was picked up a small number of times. CDR3 protein: CASSLRTGESFF. In DNA, the CDR3 is TGTGCCAGCAGCTTGCGGACAGGGGAATCTTTCTTT. The rearrangement links TRBV5-5 to TRBJ1-1, with 9 bases identical to TRBD1. The CDR3 covers 12 residues. V dropped 1 base and J dropped 12; count of bases not matched to a gene: 4. Looked up from germline, CDR1 is SGHKS and CDR2 is YYEKEE (reference sequence).

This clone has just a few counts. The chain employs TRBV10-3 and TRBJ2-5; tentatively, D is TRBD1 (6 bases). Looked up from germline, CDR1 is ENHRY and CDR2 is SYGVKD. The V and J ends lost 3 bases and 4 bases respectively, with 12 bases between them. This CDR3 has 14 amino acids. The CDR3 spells CAISDKTQGETQYF. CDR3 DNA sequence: TGTGCCATCAGTGATAAGACACAGGGAGAGACCCAGTACTTC.

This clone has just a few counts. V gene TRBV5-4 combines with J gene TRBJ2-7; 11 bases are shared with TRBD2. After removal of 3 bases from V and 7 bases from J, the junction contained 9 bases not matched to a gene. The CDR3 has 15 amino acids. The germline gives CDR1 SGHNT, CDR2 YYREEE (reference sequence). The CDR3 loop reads CASSSELAGATEQYF. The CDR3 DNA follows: TGTGCCAGCAGCTCCGAACTAGCGGGAGCGACTGAGCAGTACTTC.

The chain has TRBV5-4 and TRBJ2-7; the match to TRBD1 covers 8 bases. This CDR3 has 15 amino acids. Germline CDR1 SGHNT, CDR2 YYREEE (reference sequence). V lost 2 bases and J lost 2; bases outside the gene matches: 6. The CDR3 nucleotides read TGTGCCAGCAGCTTACCTGGACAGGGCGCCTACGAGCAGTACTTC. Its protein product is CASSLPGQGAYEQYF. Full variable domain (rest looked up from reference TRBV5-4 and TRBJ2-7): ETGVTQSPTHLIKTRGQQVTLRCSSQSGHNTVSWYQQALGQGPQFIFQYYREEENGRGNFPPRFSGLQFPNYSSELNVNALELDDSALYLCASSLPGQGAYEQYFGPGTRLTVT.

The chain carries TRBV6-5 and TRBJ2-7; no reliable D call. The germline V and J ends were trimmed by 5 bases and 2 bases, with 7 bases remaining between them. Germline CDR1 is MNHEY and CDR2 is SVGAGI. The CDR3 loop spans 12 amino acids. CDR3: CASSQNPYEQYF. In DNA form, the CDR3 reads TGTGCCAGCAGTCAAAATCCCTACGAGCAGTACTTC.

CDR3 coding DNA: TGTGCCAGCACAACACAGGGGTCCGGCACAGATACGCAGTATTTT. This encodes CASTTQGSGTDTQYF. The V and J genes are TRBV2 and TRBJ2-3, with TRBD1 identical over 7 bases. J gave up 1 base and V 7 bases, and 8 bases lay outside the gene matches. The CDR3 sequence is 15 residues long. CDR1 is SNHLY, CDR2 FYNNEI, per germline.

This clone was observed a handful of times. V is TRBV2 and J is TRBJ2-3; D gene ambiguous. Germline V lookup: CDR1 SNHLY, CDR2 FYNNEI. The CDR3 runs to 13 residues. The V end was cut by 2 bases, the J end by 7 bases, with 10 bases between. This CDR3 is CASSETTVNTQYF. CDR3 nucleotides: TGTGCCAGCAGTGAAACCACTGTGAATACGCAGTATTTT.

The CDR3: CASSPNFNQNTEAFF. The CDR3 coding sequence is TGTGCCAGCAGTCCTAATTTTAATCAGAACACTGAAGCTTTCTTT. The chain carries TRBV2 and TRBJ1-1; D unresolved. Germline V lookup: CDR1 SNHLY, CDR2 FYNNEI. V lost 5 bases and J 1 base, leaving 14 bases between the germline ends. CDR3 size: 15 residues.

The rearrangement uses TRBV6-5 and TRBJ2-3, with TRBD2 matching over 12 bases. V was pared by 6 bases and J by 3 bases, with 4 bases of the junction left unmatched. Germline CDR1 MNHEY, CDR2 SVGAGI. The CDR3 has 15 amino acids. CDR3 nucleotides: TGTGCCAGCAGCCGACTAGCGGGGGCAACAGATACGCAGTATTTT. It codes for CASSRLAGATDTQYF.

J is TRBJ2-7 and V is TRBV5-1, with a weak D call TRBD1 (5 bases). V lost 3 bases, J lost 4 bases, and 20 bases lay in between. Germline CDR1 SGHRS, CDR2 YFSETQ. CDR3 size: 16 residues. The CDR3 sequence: CASSSRVRVDLYEQYF. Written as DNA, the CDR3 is TGCGCCAGCAGCTCAAGGGTCAGGGTAGACCTATACGAGCAGTACTTC.

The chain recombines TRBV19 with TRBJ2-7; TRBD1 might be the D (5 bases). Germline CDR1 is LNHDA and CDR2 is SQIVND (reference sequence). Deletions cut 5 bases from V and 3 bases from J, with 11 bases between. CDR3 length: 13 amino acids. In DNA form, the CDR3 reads TGTGCCAGTAGTCCCAGGGTCCACTACGAGCAGTACTTC. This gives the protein CASSPRVHYEQYF.

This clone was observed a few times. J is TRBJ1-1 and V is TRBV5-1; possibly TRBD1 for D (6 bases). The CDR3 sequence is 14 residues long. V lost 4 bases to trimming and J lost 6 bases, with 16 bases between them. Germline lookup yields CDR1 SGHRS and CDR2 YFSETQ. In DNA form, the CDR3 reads TGCGCCAGCAGCCCTGACCCTTCAGGGGCTGAAGCTTTCTTT. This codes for CASSPDPSGAEAFF.

The CDR3 nucleotides read TGTGCCAGCAGCTTATCCGGAGGTATAACAGGGAACTATGGCTACACCTTC. This encodes CASSLSGGITGNYGYTF. V gene TRBV7-2 combines with J gene TRBJ1-2, with a tentative D call TRBD1 (6 bases). CDR1 and CDR2 from the germline V gene are SGHTA and FQGNSA. The germline V and J ends were trimmed by 2 bases and 2 bases, with 18 bases remaining between them. The length of the CDR3 is 17 residues.

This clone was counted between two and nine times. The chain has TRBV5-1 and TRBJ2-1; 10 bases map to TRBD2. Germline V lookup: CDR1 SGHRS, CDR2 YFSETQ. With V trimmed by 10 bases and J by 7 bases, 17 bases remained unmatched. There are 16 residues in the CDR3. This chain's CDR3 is CAPGQAGGPKENEQFF. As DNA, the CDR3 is TGCGCCCCGGGACAAGCGGGAGGGCCTAAGGAGAATGAGCAGTTCTTC.

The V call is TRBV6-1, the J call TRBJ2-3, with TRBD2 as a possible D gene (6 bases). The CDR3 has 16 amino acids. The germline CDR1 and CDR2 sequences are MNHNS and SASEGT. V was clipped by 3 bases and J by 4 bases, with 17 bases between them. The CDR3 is CASSDGGLRQPDTQYF. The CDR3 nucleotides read TGTGCCAGCAGTGACGGGGGACTCCGTCAACCAGATACGCAGTATTTT.

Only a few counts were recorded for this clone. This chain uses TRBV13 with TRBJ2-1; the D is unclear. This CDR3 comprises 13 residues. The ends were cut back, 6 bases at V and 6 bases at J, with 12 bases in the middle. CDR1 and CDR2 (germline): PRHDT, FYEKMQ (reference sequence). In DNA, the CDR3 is TGTGCCAGCAGTACGAGGAGCGCCAATGAGCAGTTCTTC. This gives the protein CASSTRSANEQFF. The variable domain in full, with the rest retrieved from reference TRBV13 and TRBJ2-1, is AAGVIQSPRHLIKEKRETATLKCYPIPRHDTVYWYQQGPGQDPQFLISFYEKMQSDKGSIPDRFSAQQFSDYHSELNMSSLELGDSALYFCASSTRSANEQFFGPGTRLTVL.

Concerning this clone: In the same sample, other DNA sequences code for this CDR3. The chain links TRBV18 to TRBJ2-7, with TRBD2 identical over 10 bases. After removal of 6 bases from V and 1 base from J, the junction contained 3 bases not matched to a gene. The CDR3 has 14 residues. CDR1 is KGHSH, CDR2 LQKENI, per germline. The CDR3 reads CASSPTSGSYEQYF. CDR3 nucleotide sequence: TGTGCCAGCTCCCCGACTAGCGGGTCCTACGAGCAGTACTTC.

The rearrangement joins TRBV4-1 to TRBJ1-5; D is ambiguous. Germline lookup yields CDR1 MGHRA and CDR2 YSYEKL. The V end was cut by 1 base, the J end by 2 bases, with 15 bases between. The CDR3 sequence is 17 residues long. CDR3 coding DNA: TGCGCCAGCAGCCAAGCCACCGCCCTAGGAGGCAATCAGCCCCAGCATTTT. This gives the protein CASSQATALGGNQPQHF.

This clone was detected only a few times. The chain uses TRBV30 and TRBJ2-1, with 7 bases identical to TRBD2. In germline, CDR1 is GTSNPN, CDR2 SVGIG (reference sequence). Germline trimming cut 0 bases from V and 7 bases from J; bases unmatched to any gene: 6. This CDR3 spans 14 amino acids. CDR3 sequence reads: CAWSVGGPGNEQFF. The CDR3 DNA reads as TGTGCCTGGAGTGTGGGAGGGCCCGGGAATGAGCAGTTCTTC.

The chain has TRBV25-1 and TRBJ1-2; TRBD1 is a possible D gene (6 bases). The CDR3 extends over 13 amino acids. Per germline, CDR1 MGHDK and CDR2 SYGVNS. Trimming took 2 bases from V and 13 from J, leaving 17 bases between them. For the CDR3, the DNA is TGTGCCAGCAGTGAAAGTCTGTTGGGGGCTCTCACCTTC. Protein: CASSESLLGALTF.

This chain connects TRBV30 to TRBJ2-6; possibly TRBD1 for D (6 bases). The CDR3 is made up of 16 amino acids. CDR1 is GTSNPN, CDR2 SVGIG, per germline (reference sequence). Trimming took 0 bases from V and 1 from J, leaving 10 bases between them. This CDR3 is CAWSVQGGSGANVLTF. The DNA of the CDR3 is TGTGCCTGGAGTGTACAGGGTGGTTCTGGGGCCAACGTCCTGACTTTC. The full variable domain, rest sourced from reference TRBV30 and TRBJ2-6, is SQTIHQWPATLVQPVGSPLSLECTVEGTSNPNLYWYRQAAGRGLQLLFYSVGIGQISSEVPQNLSASRPQDRQFILSSKKLLLSDSGFYLCAWSVQGGSGANVLTFGAGSRLTVL.